The 12 T cell receptor beta chains given below trace back to one sample, sequenced in a study of neurological immune-mediated disorders. Time point meaning: technical triplicate 2. Via MiXCR, TCRdb re-called the 5' RACE reads, giving one row per CDR3 protein. The table has 30,000 or so distinct CDR3 sequences, 10% to 15% seen once. The sequenced sample consisted of CD4+ T cells from blood. These receptors came from a female donor with HTLV-1-associated myelopathy (HAM/TSP).

Many counts were recorded for this clonotype. V usage is TRBV28 and J usage is TRBJ2-7; a weak D match, TRBD1 (6 bases). V shed 5 bases and J shed 7 bases, with 21 bases lying between them. Germline V CDR1 and CDR2: MDHEN, SYDVKM. The CDR3 is 15 amino acids. CDR3 region: CASSQGEQGLSEQYF. The CDR3 nucleotides are TGTGCCAGCAGTCAAGGGGAACAGGGTCTAAGTGAGCAGTACTTC.

In its sample, this clonotype was seen many times. V gene TRBV7-2 combines with J gene TRBJ2-7; perhaps TRBD2 as D (7 bases). V shed 1 base and J shed 3 bases, with 13 bases lying between them. In germline, CDR1 is SGHTA, CDR2 FQGNSA. The CDR3 covers 15 residues. In DNA, the CDR3 is TGTGCCAGCAGCTTAGAAGAAGCGGGACACTACGAGCAGTACTTC. Residues: CASSLEEAGHYEQYF.

This clonotype was recorded many times. CDR3 region: CASSLTSASTGELFF. The DNA for the CDR3 is TGTGCCAGCAGCTTAACCAGCGCGAGCACCGGGGAGCTGTTTTTT. The V call is TRBV7-2, the J call TRBJ2-2; D not resolved. Germline loops: CDR1 SGHTA, CDR2 FQGNSA. The CDR3 length is 15 residues. Trimming cost V 2 bases and J 4 bases, with 11 bases left between them.

This clonotype occurred many times. The chain has TRBV12-3 or TRBV12-4 and TRBJ2-1; 8 positions match TRBD2. The CDR3 runs to 13 residues. The J segment lost 8 bases and the V segment lost 7 bases, leaving 7 bases of the junction unmatched. CDR3 bases: TGTGCCAGCACCAAAACTAGCGGCGATGAGCAGTTCTTC. It codes for CASTKTSGDEQFF.

The table lists this clonotype with many counts. This chain links TRBV20-1 with TRBJ2-3; D is perhaps TRBD1 or TRBD2 (5 bases each). The CDR3 runs to 12 residues. Trimming shortened V by 5 bases and J by 6 bases, and 12 bases separated the two germline ends. Germline CDR1 is DFQATT and CDR2 is SNEGSKA (reference sequence). CDR3 in amino acids: CSAPAEGDTQYF. The CDR3 coding sequence is TGCAGTGCTCCTGCCGAGGGGGATACGCAGTATTTT.

This clonotype showed up many times. The CDR3 DNA follows: TGTGCCAGCAGCAAAGCCCAAAGATCCGGGACAGGGGGCCCTGGGGCCAACGTCCTGACTTTC. It is translated as CASSKAQRSGTGGPGANVLTF. The rearrangement joins TRBV21-1 to TRBJ2-6; TRBD1, the D gene given by the table, was not confirmed from the DNA. TRBV21-1 is assigned pseudogene status. This CDR3 region has 21 residues.

The sample holds many counts of this clonotype. The chain has TRBV3-1 and TRBJ2-5; 13 bases are shared with TRBD2. This CDR3 has 18 residues. V gave up 4 bases and J gave up 1 base; unmatched junction bases: 9. Germline values: CDR1 LGHDT, CDR2 YNNKEL (reference sequence). The CDR3 sequence: CASSPRTSGGRLQETQYF. The CDR3 DNA sequence: TGTGCCAGCAGCCCGAGGACTAGCGGGGGACGACTCCAAGAGACCCAGTACTTC.

This clonotype was counted many times. The CDR3 DNA reads as TGCGCCAGCAGCTTGGCTCAGGTAAAGAACACTGAAGCTTTCTTT. Its translation: CASSLAQVKNTEAFF. The chain employs TRBV5-1 and TRBJ1-1, with no clear D. The germline V gene encodes CDR1 SGHRS and CDR2 YFSETQ. V was trimmed by 0 bases and J by 1 base, leaving 10 bases between them. The length of the CDR3 is 15 residues.

Ten or more counts support this clonotype. The rearrangement joins TRBV3-1 to TRBJ2-5; D is ambiguous. Trimming cost V 4 bases and J 1 base, with 4 bases left between them. The CDR3 is made up of 12 amino acids. Per the germline V gene, CDR1 is LGHDT and CDR2 is YNNKEL (reference sequence). In nucleotides, the CDR3 is TGTGCCAGCAGCCGTCTCCAAGAGACCCAGTACTTC. Its protein is CASSRLQETQYF.

Note on this clonotype: A much larger clone is a single base away; this may be a read error. The chain has TRBV7-9 and TRBJ2-6; D gene ambiguous. Germline V gives CDR1 SEHNR, CDR2 FQNEAQ (reference sequence). CDR3 length: 15 amino acids. V lost 5 bases to trimming and J lost 4 bases, with 12 bases between them. CDR3: CASSLSYGGANVLTF. CDR3 bases: TGTGCCAGCAGCCTATCTTACGGCGGGGCCAACGTCCTGACTTTC.

The table lists this clonotype with a few counts. The chain combines TRBV3-1 with TRBJ2-1; 8 nucleotides line up with TRBD2. CDR3 length: 17 amino acids. Germline assignment: CDR1 LGHDT and CDR2 YNNKEL (reference sequence). Trimming removed 0 bases from V and 5 bases from J; junction bases left unmatched: 9. CDR3: CASSQELGTSKDNEQFF. CDR3 in DNA: TGTGCCAGCAGCCAAGAGTTAGGGACTAGTAAGGACAATGAGCAGTTCTTC.

In its sample, this clonotype was seen many times. V and J are TRBV20-1 and TRBJ2-5, with D possibly TRBD1 on 6 matching bases. Germline CDR1 is DFQATT and CDR2 is SNEGSKA (reference sequence). CDR3 length equals 13 residues. Trimming pared 0 bases from V and 2 bases from J, leaving 7 bases between. The CDR3 coding sequence is TGCAGTGCTAGAGATCAGGGGCAAGAGACCCAGTACTTC. Protein product: CSARDQGQETQYF.